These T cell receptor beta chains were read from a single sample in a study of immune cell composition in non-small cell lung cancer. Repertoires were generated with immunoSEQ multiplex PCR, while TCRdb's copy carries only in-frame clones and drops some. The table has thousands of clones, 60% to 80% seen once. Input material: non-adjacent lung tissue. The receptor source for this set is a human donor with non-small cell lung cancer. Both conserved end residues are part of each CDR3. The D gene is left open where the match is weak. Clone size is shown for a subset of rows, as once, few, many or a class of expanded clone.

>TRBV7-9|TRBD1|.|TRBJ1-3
CASSLLLGQGRRNTIYF
TGTGCCAGCAGCTTGCTGTTAGGACAGGGTCGGAGGAACACCATATATTTT
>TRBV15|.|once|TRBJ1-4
CATSRGTGDEKLFF
TGTGCCACCAGCAGAGGCACGGGAGATGAAAAACTGTTTTTT
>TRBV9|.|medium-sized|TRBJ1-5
CASSLTTDQPQHF
TGTGCCAGCAGTCTCACTACGGATCAGCCCCAGCATTTT
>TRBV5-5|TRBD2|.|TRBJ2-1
CASSGSGAYNEQFF
TGTGCCAGCAGCGGTAGCGGGGCCTACAATGAGCAGTTCTTC
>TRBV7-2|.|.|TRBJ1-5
CASSLGAIRGQPQHF
TGTGCCAGCAGCTTAGGGGCGATCCGGGGTCAGCCCCAGCATTTT
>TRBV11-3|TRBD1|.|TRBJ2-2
CASSRLAGGGPGELFF
TGTGCCAGCAGCAGGTTGGCAGGGGGTGGTCCCGGGGAGCTGTTTTTT
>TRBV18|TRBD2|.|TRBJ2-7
CASSPPSGGSYEQYF
TGTGCCAGCTCACCACCGTCGGGAGGATCCTACGAGCAGTACTTC
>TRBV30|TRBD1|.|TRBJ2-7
CAGHRGRGYEQYF
TGTGCCGGACACAGGGGGCGCGGGTACGAGCAGTACTTC
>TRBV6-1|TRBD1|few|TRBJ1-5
CASSWDTGGNQPQHF
TGTGCCAGCAGTTGGGATACAGGGGGAAATCAGCCCCAGCATTTT
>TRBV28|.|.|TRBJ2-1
CASADNEQFF
TGTGCCAGCGCAGACAATGAGCAGTTCTTC
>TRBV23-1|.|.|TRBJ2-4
CAISPGHTRTGIQYF
TGCGCCATCTCGCCGGGACATACACGTACTGGGATTCAGTACTTC
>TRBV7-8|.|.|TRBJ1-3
CASSSPGHSGNTIYF
TGTGCCAGCAGCTCCCCAGGCCACTCTGGAAACACCATATATTTT
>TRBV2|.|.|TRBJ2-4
CASLGQMDIQYF
TGTGCCAGCCTAGGACAGATGGACATTCAGTACTTC
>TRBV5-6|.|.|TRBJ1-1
CASSKLRVDTEAFF
TGTGCCAGCAGCAAGCTCAGGGTGGACACTGAAGCTTTCTTT
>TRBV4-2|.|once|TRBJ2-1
CASSQDVPGVAPGPYNEQFF
TGTGCCAGCAGCCAAGATGTCCCCGGGGTGGCGCCTGGGCCGTACAATGAGCAGTTCTTC
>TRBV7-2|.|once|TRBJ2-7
CASSRSGGWLADSYEQYF
TGTGCCAGCAGCCGAAGTGGTGGATGGCTAGCTGACTCCTACGAGCAGTACTTC
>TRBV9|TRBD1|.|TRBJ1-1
CASSAAGGGSTEAFF
TGTGCCAGCAGCGCCGCAGGGGGCGGAAGCACTGAAGCTTTCTTT
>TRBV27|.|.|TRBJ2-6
CASSFWGRAGANVLTF
TGTGCCAGCAGTTTTTGGGGCAGGGCTGGGGCCAACGTCCTGACTTTC
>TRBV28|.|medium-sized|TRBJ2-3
CASSYRKRAQTDTQYF
TGTGCCAGCAGCTACAGGAAAAGGGCACAAACAGATACGCAGTATTTT